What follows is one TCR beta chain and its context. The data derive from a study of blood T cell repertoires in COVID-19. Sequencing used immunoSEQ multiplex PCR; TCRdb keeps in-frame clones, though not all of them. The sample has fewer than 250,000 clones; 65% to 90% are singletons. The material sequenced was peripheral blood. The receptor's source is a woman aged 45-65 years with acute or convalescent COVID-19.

DNA for the CDR3: TGTGCCAGCAGCACTAGAGGGTACGAGCAGTACTTC. Residues: CASSTRGYEQYF. This chain uses TRBV5-6 with TRBJ2-7; perhaps TRBD2 as D (5 bases). V was cut by 4 bases and J by 4 bases, with 9 bases left in between. The CDR3 contains 12 residues. Germline CDR1 reads SGHDT; CDR2 reads YYEEEE.